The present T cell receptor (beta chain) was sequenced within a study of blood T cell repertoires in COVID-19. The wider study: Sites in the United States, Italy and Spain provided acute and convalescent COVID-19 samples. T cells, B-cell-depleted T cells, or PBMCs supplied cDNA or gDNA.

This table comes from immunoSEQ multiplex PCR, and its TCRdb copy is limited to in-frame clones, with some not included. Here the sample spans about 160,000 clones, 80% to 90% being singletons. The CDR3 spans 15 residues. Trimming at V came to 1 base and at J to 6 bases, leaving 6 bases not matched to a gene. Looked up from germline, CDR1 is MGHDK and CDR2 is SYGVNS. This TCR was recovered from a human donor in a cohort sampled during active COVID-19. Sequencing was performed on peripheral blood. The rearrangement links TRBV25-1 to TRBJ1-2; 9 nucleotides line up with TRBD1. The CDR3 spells CASSESTGGIDGYTF. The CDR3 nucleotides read TGTGCCAGCAGTGAATCTACAGGGGGCATTGATGGCTACACCTTC.